This T cell receptor beta chain is from a study of Graves' ophthalmopathy and Graves' hyperthyroidism listed by TCRdb under 2018. In terms of the full investigation: Peripheral blood was collected at initial diagnosis, before any treatment. TCR beta repertoire signatures were used to distinguish Graves' ophthalmopathy from Graves' hyperthyroidism and to predict progression to ophthalmopathy. In total, some 130 blood samples were TCR-sequenced: roughly 45 ophthalmopathy, over 70 hyperthyroidism and some 17 hyperthyroidism-to-ophthalmopathy patients. To explore V-J signatures distinguishing ophthalmopathy from hyperthyroidism, a discovery set of 100 or so patients (more than 40 ophthalmopathy, over 55 stable hyperthyroidism) was enrolled. An independent validation cohort comprised 18 to 20 hyperthyroidism patients and 15 to 17 patients who later progressed from hyperthyroidism to ophthalmopathy. In five or six hyperthyroidism patients, T-cell repertoires of thyroid tissue and blood were compared. Following sample collection, hyperthyroidism patients were given methimazole at a starting dose of 30 mg daily, and ophthalmopathy patients were given high-dose intravenous methylprednisolone. General study outcomes and caveats: In cross-validation, the 13-signature model distinguished ophthalmopathy from stable hyperthyroidism with just over 85% sensitivity and about 81% specificity, while in the test set the corresponding values were about 80% and 75%. Most of the expanded thyroid clonotypes with a frequency above 0.001 were also detected in blood, and it was suggested that the thyroid immune response may be reflected by blood repertoires. No statistical method was used to predetermine the sample size, and group allocation was not hidden from the investigators. In validation, the model predicted ophthalmopathy progression with 55% to 71% sensitivity and roughly 72% specificity; 12 predicted patients were CT-confirmed with GO in a median of approximately six months.

Concerning this clonotype: Its antigen is currently not known. No qualities accompany the bases; no much larger clone lies one base away.

V loses 6 bases, J loses 4 bases, and the germline ends lie 12 bases apart. There are 14 amino acids in the CDR3, from cysteine to phenylalanine inclusive. The only DNA kept is the CDR3, 42 bases in frame from the first base. The ophthalmopathy patients had moderately to severely active disease, with a Clinical Activity Score of 3 or higher, a NOSPECS grade of 4 or higher, and a disease duration of less than 3 months. Anyone with other autoimmune diseases, uncontrolled infections, pregnancy or lactation was excluded from the study. Diagnosis was based on clinical symptoms, serum thyroxine, TRAb, thyroid ultrasound and orbital computed tomography. Ficoll-Paque density gradient centrifugation was used to isolate PBMCs from about 10 ml of fresh peripheral blood. Total RNA was extracted using Trizol reagent, and RNA quality was checked on an Agilent 2100 Bioanalyzer. TCR beta CDR3 regions were amplified from RNA transcripts for repertoire sequencing. A first-round RT-PCR used HTBI primers with the Qiagen OneStep RT-PCR kit, followed by a second-round multiplex PCR, size selection and purification. Libraries were sequenced on an Illumina HiSeq2000 using paired-end 100 bp reads. Per the authors' processing: SOAPnuke was used to process the reads, removing any read that contained adapters or uncalled bases, had a mean Phred below 15, or lacked an exact match to the constant primer or identifier. COPE v1.2.5 was used to merge the high-quality paired reads. Each unique nucleotide sequence was defined as a clonotype, and clonotypes were aligned to IMGT TRB V, D and J references with MiTCR v1.1. Only V-J combinations with frequency above 0.0001 were analysed, covering 99% to 99.2% of repertoires. For each V-J combination, a TCR clonal expansion and chaos score was defined as F50 clonal expansion divided by the chaos observed in the TCRdist matrix. Features were reduced by Welch's t-statistics and random forest to more than 10 V-J combinations, which fed a naive Bayes classifier. The similarity between thyroid and blood repertoires was quantified using the Morisita-Horn index. The raw public data were reprocessed by TCRdb itself: fastp quality trimming at Q25, MiXCR clonotype calling, in-frame beta chains only. Under each unique CDR3 protein, matching rows form one entry showing the most common genes and DNA. The V and J calls shown here were made by TCRdb, not taken from the authors' results. This sample holds hundreds of thousands of distinct CDR3 sequences; 35% to 50% were observed only once. Approximately 43% of the sample is in the top ten clones.

Sequencing was performed on peripheral blood. This receptor was taken from an adult man with Graves' ophthalmopathy. The chain links TRBV12-3 or TRBV12-4 with TRBJ1-4; no D gene can be assigned with confidence. The bases read TGTGCCAGCAGGGACGACGCTAATAATGAAAAACTGTTTTTT. The encoded protein is CASRDDANNEKLFF.